The following is a TCR beta chain sequence with its context. The treatment is: randomized to nivolumab then ipilimumab (arm A) or the reverse (arm B). Live CD3+CD8+ CD19− CD56− cells were sorted from PBMCs. This sample is drawn from a study of sequential checkpoint blockade in melanoma. Study details: After both sequences, patients received maintenance nivolumab.

Germline V gene lookup returns CDR1 SGHKS and CDR2 YYEKEE (reference sequence). CDR3 length equals 13 residues. Trimming shortened V by 3 bases and J by 0 bases, and 6 bases separated the two germline ends. Sequenced by immunoSEQ multiplex PCR; TCRdb stores in-frame clones only, minus some. Of over 9,500 clones listed, less than 75% are singletons. This chain connects TRBV5-5 to TRBJ1-1; D is perhaps TRBD1 (6 bases). Source: CD8+ T cells sorted from blood (inferred from file names), taken from a patient given nivolumab and ipilimumab in sequence. This sequence originates from a human donor with melanoma. The CDR3 region has the DNA TGTGCCAGCAGCTACAGGGTGAACACTGAAGCTTTCTTT. Its protein is CASSYRVNTEAFF. The full variable domain, rest sourced from reference TRBV5-5 and TRBJ1-1, is DAGVTQSPTHLIKTRGQQVTLRCSPISGHKSVSWYQQVLGQGPQFIFQYYEKEERGRGNFPDRFSARQFPNYSSELNVNALLLGDSALYLCASSYRVNTEAFFGQGTRLTVV.